This TCR beta chain was recorded in a study of T cell repertoires in cytomegalovirus infection. On the study more broadly: Matching HLA type, along with CMV infection, was indicated by public TCR beta signatures. Overall study results and limits: Carriers of CMV and the relevant HLA type were discriminated by public TCR beta frequency.

One entry per CDR3 protein results from TCRdb running MiXCR on the reads. The data hold about 300,000 distinct CDR3 sequences, with 8% to 10% observed a single time. For this clonotype: Its target is not known.

This CDR3 region has 13 residues. V lost 2 bases to trimming and J lost 0 bases, with 3 bases between them. Germline V gives CDR1 WNHNN, CDR2 SYGVQD (reference sequence). This TCR derives from a human donor in good health (CMV status not recorded). Some clones in this sample may be carry-over from other donors' samples. This rearrangement joins TRBV10-1 to TRBJ2-3, with D hard to call. The specimen sequenced was PBMCs. DNA for the CDR3: TGCGCCAGCAGTGAGCAAAGCACAGATACGCAGTATTTT. Translation: CASSEQSTDTQYF.